The TCR beta chain under discussion was sequenced for a study of shared clonotypes between healthy human individuals (dated by TCRdb to the early 2020s). In the study overall: Three men and a couple of women, aged 18 to 49 years, made up the cohort. Blood TCR repertoires of about 5 healthy adults were deeply sequenced to estimate repertoire size and the extent of clonotype sharing between individuals. To increase sequencing depth and limit assay-specific biases, TCR repertoire library preparation and sequencing were carried out by different laboratories using diverse techniques. Leukapheresis yielded between about 0.85 and 9 billion PBMCs per donor.

CDR1 and CDR2 are drawn from the germline V gene: KGHSH, LQKENI. V gives up 0 bases and J gives up 0 bases, and the segment between their germline ends measures 16 bases. Including the terminal cysteine and phenylalanine, the CDR3 comprises 18 residues. Only the CDR3 DNA is retained, 54 bases long and in frame from the first base. With regard to this clone: It has no known antigen specificity. Base quality data are lacking; no much larger clone is found one base away.

Using the deep immunoSEQ assay, multiplex PCR amplified TCR CDR3 regions from genomic DNA. Genomic DNA extracted from each cell subset was distributed evenly over all wells of several immunoSEQ 96-well plates, and each plate served as one replicate. Each replicate PCR for unsorted PBMC received 300 to 350 ng genomic DNA, equal to around 30,000 T cell genomes. Genomic DNA from unsorted PBMC was sequenced over ten immunoSEQ deep assay plates. Purified libraries were quantified with a Qubit 3.0 fluorometer, sized on a Bioanalyzer 2100, and re-quantified with the KAPA Library Quantification kit. Each immunoSEQ 96-well plate was sequenced on its own single-read 150-cycle Illumina NextSeq 550 flow cell. As for the original processing: Because the immunoSEQ output held only junctional sequences and lacked quality scores, the filtering could not match the filtering applied to full-length reads. Sequences were annotated with PyIR, a Python wrapper for IgBLAST v1.9, and V/J genes and CDR3 were assigned using IMGT germline references. Reads with weak V/J assignments (E-value above 1e-6), missing CDR3, stop codons, out-of-frame junctions, or ambiguous translated residues were removed. V3J clonotypes were defined by identical inferred V gene, J gene, and CDR3 amino acid sequence. To compute the percentage overlap between repertoires, the number of shared unique clonotypes was divided by the size of the smaller repertoire. Richness of each repertoire was evaluated using RTK rarefaction, the Chao1 estimator, and Recon v2.1 estimates of unobserved clonotypes. What TCRdb holds here is the immuneACCESS table cut down to in-frame rearrangements. Part of the clones is not present; checked against another copy, under half of the missing clones reflect an unresolved V gene, and the others are unexplained. V, J and clone size were drawn from that table, and D and trimming were deduced from the DNA. Recorded for this sample are more than 450,000 clones; 79% of them occurred a single time. The ten largest account for approximately 12% of the sample.

The paper's findings and limits, for the study overall: Sampling was restricted to blood, and TCR repertoires in tissues likely differ from the TCR repertoires found in blood. Pairwise subsampling indicated that sequencing depth was expected to affect the degree of clonotype sharing among donors. The genetic and exposure-history diversity represented was limited by the small number of donors.

Donors were healthy HIV-negative adults with no recently reported acute infections or vaccinations. All donors were Caucasian adults living in Nashville, Tennessee, USA. For unsorted samples, 75 million to 100 million PBMCs were counted and genomic DNA was extracted with the QIAamp DNA Blood Mini kit. Blood was collected by leukapheresis, and PBMCs were isolated by Ficoll-Histopaque density gradient centrifugation and then cryopreserved in liquid nitrogen vapor phase. The chain is encoded by TRBV18 joined to TRBJ2-3; perhaps TRBD2 is the D gene, with 5 bases matching. This clonotype originated in a woman in her forties in good health. Some clones in this sample may be carry-over from other donors' samples. The source material was PBMCs. At the DNA level, the sequence is TGTGCCAGCTCACCACCTCTGTTCGAGGGATTTAGCACAGATACGCAGTATTTT. Translated, this gives CASSPPLFEGFSTDTQYF.